This T cell receptor (beta chain) was documented in a study of blood T cell repertoires in COVID-19. Study in general: The study drew acute and convalescent COVID-19 samples from the United States, Italy and Spain. PBMCs, B-cell-depleted T cells, or T cells were the source of the cDNA or gDNA that made up the material.

Original handling: Estimation of nucleated cell counts relied on the amplification of reference gene primers. TCRdb's copy holds only in-frame clones and misses some; the assay was immunoSEQ multiplex PCR. The DNA gave D and trimming, while V, J and clone size come from that table. The sample consists of 70,000 to 85,000 clones, nearly 90% of them appearing once. Germline-derived CDR1 and CDR2 are SNHLY and FYNNEI. The CDR3 extends over 14 amino acids. Trimming cost V 2 bases and J 7 bases, with 9 bases left between them. The sequenced material came from peripheral blood. The receptor was derived from a man in his sixties or seventies with active or convalescent COVID-19. The chain combines TRBV2 with TRBJ1-6; D remains ambiguous. The CDR3 coding sequence is TGTGCCAGCAGTGAATGGCAAACGAATTCACCCCTCCACTTT. This sequence encodes CASSEWQTNSPLHF.